This is a list of T cell receptor beta chains from one sample in a study of cytomegalovirus exposure and HLA in healthy donors. Only in-frame clones appear in the TCRdb table, and some are missing; sequencing was by immunoSEQ multiplex PCR. The sample has approximately 170,000 clones; roughly 84% are singletons. The sequencing sample was made of PBMCs. The receptors originated from a male donor in good health and CMV-seronegative. Each CDR3 is given with its conserved first and last residue. D genes are given only for firm matches. Part of the rows lack a size; the others show once, few, many or a class for expanded clones.

j_gene | v_gene | abundance | d_gene | CDR3aa | CDR3nt
TRBJ2-5 | TRBV5-1 | NA | NA | CASSLEGRYQETQYF | TGCGCCAGCAGCTTGGAGGGGAGGTACCAAGAGACCCAGTACTTC
TRBJ1-1 | TRBV9 | few | NA | CASSPTPGGSTEAFF | TGTGCCAGCAGCCCAACCCCGGGCGGGAGCACTGAAGCTTTCTTT
TRBJ2-3 | TRBV7-2 | NA | NA | CASSLDGGMSTDTQYF | TGTGCCAGCAGCTTAGATGGCGGGATGAGCACAGATACGCAGTATTTT
TRBJ2-7 | TRBV19 | NA | TRBD2 | CARTREGLECYEQYF | TGTGCCAGGACCCGCGAGGGACTAGAATGCTACGAGCAGTACTTC
TRBJ1-4 | TRBV29-1 | NA | NA | CSVTKGDKLFF | TGCAGCGTCACGAAGGGGGATAAACTGTTTTTT
TRBJ2-7 | TRBV5-1 | NA | TRBD1 | CASSQIPGQGAYEQYF | TGCGCCAGCAGCCAAATACCGGGACAGGGGGCCTACGAGCAGTACTTC
TRBJ2-5 | TRBV28 | once | TRBD1 | CASSHRDSQETQYF | TGTGCCAGCAGCCACCGGGACAGCCAAGAGACCCAGTACTTC
TRBJ2-5 | TRBV19 | NA | TRBD2 | CASSLRTSSSETQYF | TGTGCCAGTAGTCTCCGGACTAGCTCATCCGAGACCCAGTACTTC
TRBJ2-1 | TRBV5-1 | NA | TRBD1 | CASSPGQGLGNEQFF | TGCGCCAGCAGCCCCGGACAGGGGCTCGGCAATGAGCAGTTCTTC
TRBJ2-7 | TRBV6-1 | NA | TRBD1 | CASSETGGSIYEQYF | TGTGCCAGCAGTGAGACAGGGGGCAGTATCTACGAGCAGTACTTC
TRBJ2-5 | TRBV9 | NA | TRBD1 | CASSDPTGGRETQYF | TGTGCCAGCAGCGACCCGACAGGGGGCAGGGAGACCCAGTACTTC
TRBJ2-2 | TRBV7-9 | NA | NA | CASSFDRYTGELFF | TGTGCCAGCAGTTTCGACAGATACACCGGGGAGCTGTTTTTT
TRBJ2-6 | TRBV30 | NA | NA | CAWSPRGYGANVLTF | TGTGCCTGGAGTCCTCGGGGTTACGGGGCCAACGTCCTGACTTTC
TRBJ2-7 | TRBV7-9 | NA | NA | CASSLVTYEQYF | TGTGCCAGCAGCTTAGTAACCTACGAGCAGTACTTC
TRBJ1-2 | TRBV11-3 | once | NA | CASSLSGTGDHGYTF | TGTGCCAGCAGCTTATCAGGGACTGGGGACCATGGCTACACCTTC
TRBJ2-7 | TRBV2 | NA | NA | CASSDPLAPYEQYF | TGTGCCAGCAGTGATCCACTAGCACCCTACGAGCAGTACTTC
TRBJ2-7 | TRBV19 | NA | TRBD1 | CASSYGTGFYEQYF | TGTGCCAGTAGTTATGGGACAGGGTTTTACGAGCAGTACTTC
TRBJ2-3 | TRBV28 | NA | TRBD2 | CASSSGGSSTDTQYF | TGTGCCAGCAGCAGCGGGGGCTCTAGCACAGATACGCAGTATTTT
TRBJ2-3 | TRBV11-1 | NA | NA | CASSFSGGVSTDTQYF | TGTGCCAGCAGCTTCTCCGGCGGGGTCAGCACAGATACGCAGTATTTT
TRBJ1-2 | TRBV19 | NA | NA | CASSGGTHPTGGYTF | TGTGCCAGTAGTGGGGGGACCCACCCGACGGGTGGCTACACCTTC
TRBJ2-1 | TRBV27 | NA | NA | CASSIQGSGQFF | TGTGCCAGCAGTATTCAGGGGAGTGGGCAGTTCTTC
TRBJ1-5 | TRBV27 | NA | TRBD1 | CASRTGWGTGQPQHF | TGTGCCAGCAGGACAGGGTGGGGTACGGGTCAGCCCCAGCATTTT
TRBJ2-7 | TRBV11-2 | few | NA | CASSLGMSYEQYF | TGTGCCAGCAGCCTAGGTATGTCCTACGAGCAGTACTTC
TRBJ2-3 | TRBV6-1 | once | TRBD1 | CASSERKGARGTDTQYF | TGTGCCAGCAGTGAACGGAAGGGGGCGAGGGGCACAGATACGCAGTATTTT
TRBJ2-3 | TRBV2 | once | TRBD2 | CASRDPLAEEGDTQYF | TGTGCCAGCAGGGATCCTCTAGCGGAGGAGGGAGATACGCAGTATTTT
TRBJ2-1 | TRBV19 | NA | TRBD1 | CASSWGTGAYNEQFF | TGTGCCAGTAGTTGGGGGACAGGGGCCTACAATGAGCAGTTCTTC